This T cell receptor beta chain was recovered during a study of blood T cell repertoires in COVID-19. Study-wide context: Two negative PCRs, clearance, or symptom resolution characterized the recovered Cohort 3 donors. T cells, B-cell-depleted T cells, or PBMCs provided the cDNA or gDNA that served as material.

Assignments of participants to cohorts depended upon their own reported clinical history. The method was immunoSEQ multiplex PCR; TCRdb's version includes in-frame clones alone and lacks a portion of them. The sample holds about 170,000 clones, 79% seen once. This TCR was recovered from a woman in her 70s in a cohort exposed to, infected with or recovered from COVID-19 (not recorded which). Sequencing was carried out using PBMCs or T cells enriched from blood (not recorded which).

CDR3 bases: TGTGCCAGCAGTGACCCGGGACAGGCATATTACGAGCAGTACTTC. It codes for CASSDPGQAYYEQYF. V is TRBV6-1 and J is TRBJ2-7; 8 positions agree with TRBD1. Per the germline V gene, CDR1 is MNHNS and CDR2 is SASEGT. Germline trimming cut 3 bases from V and 4 bases from J; bases unmatched to any gene: 8. The CDR3 totals 15 residues.